These T cell receptor beta chains were read from a single sample in a study of blood T cell repertoires in COVID-19. The assay was immunoSEQ multiplex PCR, and TCRdb's table has in-frame clones only and misses some. The sample shows about 260,000 clones, 80% to 90% of them seen only once. The sequenced sample was PBMCs or T cells enriched from blood (not recorded which). Every receptor here comes from a man in his fifties who had been exposed to COVID-19. CDR3s include the opening cysteine and the closing phenylalanine or tryptophan. Clone size is given for some rows only: seen once, a few or many times, or a class if the clone is expanded.

V gene: TRBV3-1/TRBV3-2; clone size: -; J gene: TRBJ1-4; CDR3 protein: CASSQNLGGQGEKLFF
V gene: TRBV5-1; clone size: once; J gene: TRBJ2-5; CDR3 protein: CASSFYERERQETQYF
V gene: TRBV11-3; clone size: -; J gene: TRBJ2-1; CDR3 protein: CASSFMTSGRPSQFF
V gene: TRBV28; clone size: -; J gene: TRBJ2-5; CDR3 protein: CASSPRTSGAETQYF
V gene: TRBV6-1; clone size: -; J gene: TRBJ1-5; CDR3 protein: CASSEADIRNQPQHF
V gene: TRBV4-1; clone size: few; J gene: TRBJ2-3; CDR3 protein: CASSHRQGARTDTQYF
V gene: TRBV9; clone size: once; J gene: TRBJ2-3; CDR3 protein: CASSVEGSGSLLETDTQYF
V gene: TRBV10-3; clone size: -; J gene: TRBJ2-2; CDR3 protein: CAISEGQANTGELFF
V gene: TRBV27; clone size: -; J gene: TRBJ2-1; CDR3 protein: CASSPALNEQFF
V gene: TRBV5-4; clone size: -; J gene: TRBJ2-7; CDR3 protein: CASSLAGTSTYEQYF
V gene: TRBV11-3; clone size: -; J gene: TRBJ1-3; CDR3 protein: CASSLGTVYGNTIYF
V gene: TRBV27; clone size: -; J gene: TRBJ1-6; CDR3 protein: CASSLSGTLNSPLHF
V gene: TRBV7-9; clone size: -; J gene: TRBJ1-6; CDR3 protein: CASSSHVGQLYNSPLHF
V gene: TRBV27; clone size: -; J gene: TRBJ1-1; CDR3 protein: CASSSRLSADTEAFF
V gene: TRBV30; clone size: -; J gene: TRBJ2-1; CDR3 protein: CAWAQGALGSYEQFF
V gene: TRBV11-2; clone size: -; J gene: TRBJ2-5; CDR3 protein: CASSPGGLAFEETQYF
V gene: TRBV2; clone size: -; J gene: TRBJ2-3; CDR3 protein: CASIISGHTDTQYF
V gene: TRBV9; clone size: once; J gene: TRBJ1-6; CDR3 protein: CASSAVTDNSPLHF
V gene: TRBV6-1; clone size: once; J gene: TRBJ1-1; CDR3 protein: CASSEGRNTEAFF
V gene: TRBV5-4; clone size: -; J gene: TRBJ2-3; CDR3 protein: CASSFREGGADTQYF
V gene: TRBV30; clone size: -; J gene: TRBJ2-1; CDR3 protein: CAWISLGGYNEQFF
V gene: TRBV7-8; clone size: -; J gene: TRBJ1-2; CDR3 protein: CASSSIVGDRVLYGYTF
V gene: TRBV19; clone size: -; J gene: TRBJ1-1; CDR3 protein: CASSPPLGMTGGMGAFF
V gene: TRBV30; clone size: -; J gene: TRBJ2-5; CDR3 protein: CAWSVGLAGQETQYF
V gene: TRBV13; clone size: once; J gene: TRBJ2-2; CDR3 protein: CASSRQAAGELFF
V gene: TRBV2; clone size: -; J gene: TRBJ2-3; CDR3 protein: CASIDTGMIDTQYF
V gene: TRBV12-2; clone size: -; J gene: TRBJ1-3; CDR3 protein: CASRLGWGDRVRSGNTIYF
V gene: TRBV5-8; clone size: -; J gene: TRBJ1-1; CDR3 protein: CASSLTGGAPVAFF
V gene: TRBV3-1/TRBV3-2; clone size: once; J gene: TRBJ1-5; CDR3 protein: CASSQVPQAGEPQHF
V gene: TRBV9; clone size: -; J gene: TRBJ2-1; CDR3 protein: CASSPLAGATYNEQFF
V gene: TRBV3-1/TRBV3-2; clone size: -; J gene: TRBJ2-3; CDR3 protein: CASSQLAGGTDTQYF
V gene: TRBV28; clone size: -; J gene: TRBJ1-2; CDR3 protein: CASSFGGTGYTF
V gene: TRBV3-1/TRBV3-2; clone size: -; J gene: TRBJ2-7; CDR3 protein: CASSSPSGSGGFSYEQYF
V gene: TRBV24-1; clone size: -; J gene: TRBJ1-1; CDR3 protein: CAPEGRTTEAFF
V gene: TRBV30; clone size: -; J gene: TRBJ2-7; CDR3 protein: CAWNGQDYVGQYF
V gene: TRBV7-9; clone size: -; J gene: TRBJ1-2; CDR3 protein: CASSLQGGHYGYTF
V gene: TRBV27; clone size: few; J gene: TRBJ1-1; CDR3 protein: CASNADRENTEAFF
V gene: TRBV5-6; clone size: -; J gene: TRBJ2-1; CDR3 protein: CASSSGDSFYNEQFF
V gene: TRBV27; clone size: -; J gene: TRBJ1-1; CDR3 protein: CASSDRSGMGAFF
V gene: TRBV4-2; clone size: -; J gene: TRBJ2-1; CDR3 protein: CASSPSPGGASRNEQFF
V gene: TRBV19; clone size: -; J gene: TRBJ1-2; CDR3 protein: CASSTTFDKNYGYTF
V gene: TRBV30; clone size: -; J gene: TRBJ2-1; CDR3 protein: CAWSGPGGTSGRTLFF
V gene: TRBV30; clone size: -; J gene: TRBJ1-1; CDR3 protein: CAWRNWDRVRTEAFF